A single sample is the source of the 4 T cell receptor beta chains below, sequenced in a study of T cell repertoires in cytomegalovirus infection (dated by TCRdb to about 2019). This sample's treatment or condition label indicates: in vitro stimulation with specific CMV peptide epitopes to enrich CMV-specific T cells. Their antigens remain unidentified. The sample was run on an Illumina HiSeq 1500. TCRdb handled the public reads itself, with Q25 trimming in fastp and clone calling in MiXCR, and kept productive beta chains. Here each entry gathers all rows of one CDR3 protein and keeps the most common genes and DNA. The sample includes about 770,000 distinct CDR3 sequences, with roughly 29% observed a single time. Under 15% of the sample belongs to the ten largest clones. This material consisted of cultured CD8+ T cells from PBMCs, taken from culture after CMV antigen stimulation. Receptor source: a human donor in good health (CMV status not recorded). Some clones in this sample may be carry-over from other donors' samples.

This clonotype showed up just a few times. The gene calls are TRBV27 and TRBJ1-1; no reliable D call. Germline V gene lookup returns CDR1 MNHEY and CDR2 SMNVEV (reference sequence). This CDR3 is 14 amino acids long. V was cut by 3 bases and J by 5 bases, with 13 bases left in between. This chain's CDR3 is CASSLGVPGTEAFF. The CDR3 DNA sequence: TGTGCCAGCAGTTTGGGCGTCCCGGGGACTGAAGCTTTCTTT.

This clonotype occurred many times. The rearrangement joins TRBV7-6 to TRBJ2-1, with D perhaps TRBD1 (5 bases). The CDR3 has 15 amino acids. V was cut by 2 bases and J by 2 bases, with 10 bases left in between. The germline V gene encodes CDR1 SGHVS and CDR2 FNYEAQ. CDR3 DNA sequence: TGTGCCAGCAGCTTAAAAGGGGCCACCTACAATGAGCAGTTCTTC. Translating it yields CASSLKGATYNEQFF.

The J gene is TRBJ1-1, the V gene TRBV20-1; D unresolved. The CDR3 extends over 15 amino acids. Germline lookup yields CDR1 DFQATT and CDR2 SNEGSKA (reference sequence). V was pared by 0 bases and J by 0 bases, with 11 bases between. CDR3 DNA sequence: TGCAGTGCTAGAGATCCAGAGAGCTTGAACACTGAAGCTTTCTTT. This gives the protein CSARDPESLNTEAFF.

In this sample, this clonotype turned up a few times. The rearrangement links TRBV11-1 to TRBJ2-7; maybe TRBD1 (6 bases). Germline V lookup: CDR1 SGHAT, CDR2 FQDESV (reference sequence). V was cut by 8 bases and J by 3 bases, with 8 bases left in between. The CDR3 has 11 residues. CDR3 DNA sequence: TGTGCCAGCGCACAGGGCTACGAGCAGTACGTC. It codes for CASAQGYEQYV.